The next 26 T cell receptor beta chains were all read from a single sample in a study of cytomegalovirus exposure and HLA in healthy donors. Clones were read by immunoSEQ multiplex PCR, and TCRdb kept only the in-frame ones, dropping some. The sample includes over 150,000 clones, around 92% of them seen just once. The sequencing input was PBMCs. The receptors were sampled from a woman in her late teens or twenties in good health and CMV-seropositive.

The chain joins TRBV7-2 to TRBJ2-1; 8 bases fit TRBD2. This CDR3 comprises 16 residues. J was trimmed by 9 bases and V by 1 base; bases with no gene match: 11. Looked up from germline, CDR1 is SGHTA and CDR2 is FQGNSA. The chain's CDR3 is CASSLVLGLAGSEQFF. The CDR3 bases are TGTGCCAGCAGCTTAGTCTTAGGTTTAGCGGGATCTGAGCAGTTCTTC.

This clone has just one count. This chain's CDR3 is CASSLRDRWNQPQHF. CDR3 nucleotide sequence: TGTGCCAGCAGCTTAAGGGACAGATGGAATCAGCCCCAGCATTTT. This chain uses TRBV7-2 with TRBJ1-5; the match to TRBD1 covers 7 bases. Germline V gene data show CDR1 as SGHTA and CDR2 as FQGNSA. V trimming: 2 bases; J trimming: 4 bases; junction bases outside the gene matches: 5. The CDR3 loop spans 15 amino acids. The entire variable domain, with the rest obtained from reference TRBV7-2 and TRBJ1-5, is as follows: GAGVSQSPSNKVTEKGKDVELRCDPISGHTALYWYRQSLGQGLEFLIYFQGNSAPDKSGLPSDRFSAERTGGSVSTLTIQRTQQEDSAVYLCASSLRDRWNQPQHFGDGTRLSIL.

Turning to this clone: The sample contains more than one DNA sequence encoding this CDR3. The rearrangement uses TRBV5-1 and TRBJ2-1; 7 nucleotides align to TRBD1. V gave up 2 bases and J gave up 7 bases; unmatched junction bases: 0. The CDR3 is 12 amino acids. The germline V gene encodes CDR1 SGHRS and CDR2 YFSETQ. CDR3 nucleotides: TGCGCCAGCAGCTTACAGGGGAATGAGCAGTTCTTC. It yields the protein CASSLQGNEQFF. Using reference TRBV5-1 and TRBJ2-1 for the parts outside the CDR3, the full variable domain is KAGVTQTPRYLIKTRGQQVTLSCSPISGHRSVSWYQQTPGQGLQFLFEYFSETQRNKGNFPGRFSGRQFSNSRSEMNVSTLELGDSALYLCASSLQGNEQFFGPGTRLTVL.

This chain links TRBV11-2 with TRBJ2-3, with 10 bases matching TRBD2. V gave up 3 bases and J gave up 2 bases; unmatched junction bases: 8. Looked up from germline, CDR1 is SGHAT and CDR2 is FQNNGV. The CDR3 has 17 residues. CDR3 bases: TGTGCCAGCAGCTTGTCTTCGGGACTAGCGATCACAGATACGCAGTATTTT. Protein: CASSLSSGLAITDTQYF.

The chain combines TRBV2 with TRBJ2-5, with TRBD1 matching over 11 bases. CDR3 length: 14 amino acids. With 5 bases clipped from V and 5 bases from J, the junction kept 4 bases outside the gene matches. CDR1 is SNHLY and CDR2 is FYNNEI in the germline V gene. CDR3 loop: CASSRDRGMETQYF. The CDR3 nucleotides are TGTGCCAGCAGTCGGGACAGGGGGATGGAGACCCAGTACTTC.

The V and J genes are TRBV18 and TRBJ2-5; D is unresolved. CDR1 and CDR2 from the germline V gene are KGHSH and LQKENI. This CDR3 spans 14 amino acids. The ends were cut back, 1 base at V and 0 bases at J, with 6 bases in the middle. The DNA of the CDR3 is TGTGCCAGCTCACCACAGGAGTACCAAGAGACCCAGTACTTC. Translated: CASSPQEYQETQYF.

V usage is TRBV29-1 and J usage is TRBJ2-7, with TRBD1 identical over 7 bases. The CDR3 loop spans 14 amino acids. With 1 base clipped from V and 2 bases from J, the junction kept 5 bases outside the gene matches. CDR1 SQVTM and CDR2 ANQGSEA come from the germline V gene. The DNA of the CDR3 is TGCAGCGTTGAAGTTAACGGACAGGCCTACGAGCAGTACTTC. Its translation is CSVEVNGQAYEQYF.

This clone was counted many times. The V call is TRBV7-3, the J call TRBJ2-7; 8 nucleotides match TRBD1. V lost 2 bases, J lost 6 bases, and 9 bases stayed unmatched. There are 15 residues in the CDR3. From germline, CDR1 is SGHTA and CDR2 FQGTGA. DNA of the CDR3: TGTGCCAGCAGCTTAGAAAGGACAGGGAACTTCGAGCAGTACTTC. Its translation: CASSLERTGNFEQYF.

The rearrangement uses TRBV25-1 and TRBJ1-4; D gene uncertain. The CDR3 length is 16 residues. Germline V CDR1 and CDR2: MGHDK, SYGVNS. With 0 bases removed from V and 2 bases from J, the gap between germline ends came to 10 bases. CDR3 DNA: TGTGCCAGCAGTGAATACTCGCGGGCCACTAATGAAAAACTGTTTTTT. This encodes CASSEYSRATNEKLFF.

In DNA form, the CDR3 reads TGTGCCAGCAGCGTACACCGAGACAGGGCGGGGTATGGCTACACCTTC. Residues: CASSVHRDRAGYGYTF. This sequence joins TRBV9 and TRBJ1-2, with 7 bases that match TRBD1. The V gene end was trimmed by 1 base and the J gene end by 5 bases; junction bases not matched to a gene: 11. CDR1 and CDR2 (germline): SGDLS, YYNGEE. The CDR3 has 16 amino acids.

This chain uses TRBV5-6 with TRBJ2-3; TRBD2 agrees at 8 bases. Germline CDR1 SGHDT, CDR2 YYEEEE. The V and J ends lost 5 bases and 0 bases, in that order; junction bases with no gene match: 8. The CDR3 is 16 residues long. CDR3 protein: CASRPGGAASTDTQYF. In nucleotides, the CDR3 is TGTGCCAGCAGGCCCGGGGGGGCCGCTAGCACAGATACGCAGTATTTT.

V and J are TRBV5-4 and TRBJ1-1, with D possibly TRBD1 on 5 matching bases. The germline CDR1 and CDR2 sequences are SGHNT and YYREEE (reference sequence). The ends were cut back, 4 bases at V and 3 bases at J, with 16 bases in the middle. The CDR3 is 15 amino acids. Here the CDR3 reads CASSVGGARDTEAFF. The CDR3 DNA sequence: TGTGCCAGCAGCGTCGGAGGGGCGAGGGACACTGAAGCTTTCTTT. Full variable domain (remainder filled in from reference TRBV5-4 and TRBJ1-1): ETGVTQSPTHLIKTRGQQVTLRCSSQSGHNTVSWYQQALGQGPQFIFQYYREEENGRGNFPPRFSGLQFPNYSSELNVNALELDDSALYLCASSVGGARDTEAFFGQGTRLTVV.

This rearrangement joins TRBV28 to TRBJ2-7, with a possible D match to TRBD2 (6 bases). The CDR3 sequence is 15 residues long. Trimming pared 3 bases from V and 0 bases from J, leaving 12 bases between. Germline V gives CDR1 MDHEN, CDR2 SYDVKM. The CDR3 DNA follows: TGTGCCAGCAGTTTGGGCGGGGCCCTCTCCTACGAGCAGTACTTC. This gives the protein CASSLGGALSYEQYF.

The chain carries TRBV6-5 and TRBJ2-2; perhaps TRBD2 as D (5 bases). The V and J ends lost 2 bases and 4 bases respectively, with 8 bases between them. Germline-derived CDR1 and CDR2 are MNHEY and SVGAGI. The CDR3 is 14 amino acids. The CDR3 bases are TGTGCCAGCAGTTACCCCCGGGGCACCGGGGAGCTGTTTTTT. Its translation is CASSYPRGTGELFF.

V usage is TRBV29-1 and J usage is TRBJ2-7, with 10 bases lining up with TRBD2. Germline CDR1 reads SQVTM; CDR2 reads ANQGSEA. Losses at the gene ends were 5 bases for V and 3 bases for J; bases not matched to a gene: 7. This CDR3 has 14 amino acids. Here the CDR3 reads CSVRTSGTFYEQYF. The CDR3 nucleotides read TGCAGCGTTAGGACTAGCGGAACCTTCTACGAGCAGTACTTC.

The chain has TRBV19 and TRBJ1-1; 9 positions match TRBD1. CDR1 and CDR2 (germline): LNHDA, SQIVND (reference sequence). The junction had 5 bases not matched to a gene; V was cut back by 5 bases and J by 1 base. The CDR3 covers 15 residues. CDR3 residues: CASSVRQGENTEAFF. The CDR3 bases are TGTGCCAGTAGTGTCCGACAGGGGGAGAACACTGAAGCTTTCTTT.

This clone appeared a single time. The chain links TRBV9 to TRBJ2-1, with D tentatively TRBD2 (6 bases). V gave up 4 bases and J gave up 3 bases, with 17 bases separating them. The CDR3 is 16 residues long. Germline lookup yields CDR1 SGDLS and CDR2 YYNGEE. CDR3 sequence (DNA): TGTGCCAGCAGCCCCGCGGAGCGGGTAGACTACAATGAGCAGTTCTTC. Its translation: CASSPAERVDYNEQFF.

This chain uses TRBV12-5 with TRBJ2-7; no reliable D call. The CDR3 is 12 residues long. CDR1 is LGHNT and CDR2 is FRNRAP in the germline V gene. V gave up 3 bases and J gave up 0 bases, with 3 bases separating them. Here the CDR3 reads CASGFSSYEQYF. CDR3 DNA: TGTGCTAGTGGTTTCAGCTCCTACGAGCAGTACTTC.

The chain is built from TRBV4-3 and TRBJ2-7, with 9 nucleotides matching TRBD1. Germline V gene sequence: CDR1 LGHNA, CDR2 YSLEER. J was trimmed by 2 bases and V by 0 bases; bases with no gene match: 5. The CDR3 length is 16 residues. The CDR3 bases are TGCGCCAGCAGCCAAGAGGGAGGGGACAGGGCCTACGAGCAGTACTTC. It is translated as CASSQEGGDRAYEQYF.

The J gene is TRBJ2-1, the V gene TRBV5-6, with 8 bases that match TRBD1. Per germline, CDR1 SGHDT and CDR2 YYEEEE. The CDR3 has 17 amino acids. V gave up 0 bases and J gave up 2 bases; unmatched junction bases: 7. CDR3 DNA sequence: TGTGCCAGCAGCTTGGGTACAGGGGGTAGAGCCTACAATGAGCAGTTCTTC. Translated: CASSLGTGGRAYNEQFF.

This clone was picked up one time. The genes are TRBV7-2 and TRBJ2-7; tentative D call: TRBD2 (6 bases). V lost 5 bases and J 6 bases, leaving 11 bases between the germline ends. Germline V lookup: CDR1 SGHTA, CDR2 FQGNSA. The CDR3 is 12 amino acids. CDR3 sequence reads: CASSQLAREQYF. CDR3 nucleotides: TGTGCCAGCAGCCAACTAGCTCGCGAGCAGTACTTC.

The chain uses TRBV7-9 and TRBJ2-7; 10 bases agree with TRBD2. The CDR3 runs to 14 residues. Germline V gene sequence: CDR1 SEHNR, CDR2 FQNEAQ (reference sequence). V gave up 5 bases and J gave up 6 bases; unmatched junction bases: 7. As DNA, the CDR3 is TGTGCCAGCAGCCCTATAGCGGGAGGCCCCGAGCAGTACTTC. Amino acid sequence: CASSPIAGGPEQYF.

The rearrangement joins TRBV2 to TRBJ2-2; D is uncertain. The CDR3 is 15 amino acids. Deletions cut 0 bases from V and 10 bases from J, with 15 bases between. Germline CDR1 SNHLY, CDR2 FYNNEI. The DNA of the CDR3 is TGTGCCAGCAGTGAAGCGGTGGCTGGTGTCGCGGAGCTGTTTTTT. Its translation: CASSEAVAGVAELFF.

The chain is built from TRBV19 and TRBJ1-5, with no clear D. The CDR3 contains 15 residues. Germline CDR1 LNHDA, CDR2 SQIVND (reference sequence). The V end was cut by 7 bases, the J end by 2 bases, with 15 bases between. The CDR3 region has the DNA TGTGCCAGTAATCATCCTGCGTTCGGCAATCAGCCCCAGCATTTT. It codes for CASNHPAFGNQPQHF.

The rearrangement uses TRBV4-2 and TRBJ1-2, with 10 positions matching TRBD1. Germline lookup yields CDR1 LGHNA and CDR2 YNFKEQ. This CDR3 spans 16 amino acids. V lost 0 bases, J lost 4 bases, and 5 bases stayed unmatched. CDR3 sequence reads: CASSQEIRTGGYGYTF. The CDR3 region has the DNA TGTGCCAGCAGCCAAGAGATAAGGACAGGGGGCTATGGCTACACCTTC.

V is TRBV25-1 and J is TRBJ1-2; 7 bases map to TRBD1. This CDR3 spans 14 amino acids. Germline assignment: CDR1 MGHDK and CDR2 SYGVNS. V lost 2 bases to trimming and J lost 7 bases; unmatched junction nucleotides: 7. CDR3 nucleotide sequence: TGTGCCAGCAGTGAACGACAGGGTTTCGGTGGCTACACCTTC. It yields the protein CASSERQGFGGYTF.